This passage covers 18 T cell receptor beta chains from one sample sequenced in a study of OX40 agonist ivuxolimab in advanced cancers. Assay: immunoSEQ multiplex PCR; the TCRdb copy retains only in-frame clones and omits some. Of some 80,000 clones in the sample, just under 85% were seen once. The sequencing used CD4+ or CD8+ T cells sorted from blood, collected in a trial of the OX40 agonist ivuxolimab. The source of these receptors is an adult with an advanced solid tumor such as melanoma, head and neck, liver or kidney cancer.

The chain joins TRBV18 to TRBJ1-4; 7 bases are a match to TRBD1. Unmatched junction bases numbered 5, after V lost 1 base and J lost 6 bases. The CDR3 extends over 15 amino acids. Looked up from germline, CDR1 is KGHSH and CDR2 is LQKENI. The CDR3 DNA reads as TGTGCCAGCTCACCACGGCAGGGGGAGCATGAAAAACTGTTTTTT. Translating it yields CASSPRQGEHEKLFF.

J is TRBJ1-1 and V is TRBV30; D is perhaps TRBD1 (5 bases). CDR1 is GTSNPN, CDR2 SVGIG, per germline (reference sequence). The CDR3 sequence is 15 residues long. Trimming left V 4 bases short and J 0 bases short, with 15 bases between. CDR3 nucleotides: TGTGCCTGGACCCACGGTGAGGGGATGAACACTGAAGCTTTCTTT. This gives the protein CAWTHGEGMNTEAFF.

This chain links TRBV9 with TRBJ1-3, with TRBD1 as a possible D gene (5 bases). This CDR3 region has 17 residues. From germline, CDR1 is SGDLS and CDR2 YYNGEE. Trimming pared 2 bases from V and 0 bases from J, leaving 15 bases between. The chain's CDR3 is CASSVGGILSSGNTIYF. The CDR3 bases are TGTGCCAGCAGCGTCGGGGGGATCTTGAGCTCTGGAAACACCATATATTTT.

The chain employs TRBV2 and TRBJ1-1; no definite D call. CDR1 SNHLY and CDR2 FYNNEI come from the germline V gene. Between the trimmed V and J ends, which lost 5 bases and 0 bases, there was a span of 7 bases. The CDR3 sequence is 13 residues long. CDR3 amino acids: CASSITVNTEAFF. The DNA of the CDR3 is TGTGCCAGCAGTATTACAGTGAACACTGAAGCTTTCTTT.

DNA of the CDR3: TGTGCCAGCAGTTTATTTGGGGATGGACAGGGTATCGCCTTGTTTTTT. It encodes CASSLFGDGQGIALFF. This sequence joins TRBV27 and TRBJ2-2, with 8 positions matching TRBD1. Trimming removed 1 base from V and 15 bases from J; junction bases left unmatched: 16. The germline V gene has CDR1 MNHEY and CDR2 SMNVEV (reference sequence). CDR3 length equals 16 residues.

This clone has a single count. The chain combines TRBV7-2 with TRBJ2-3; D gene uncertain. V lost 5 bases and J lost 4, with 10 bases in between. The CDR3 is 13 residues long. Germline values: CDR1 SGHTA, CDR2 FQGNSA. In nucleotides, the CDR3 is TGTGCCAGCAGCCCAAGTGCAGCAGATACGCAGTATTTT. This codes for CASSPSAADTQYF.

The chain employs TRBV5-1 and TRBJ2-1; 9 bases fit TRBD2. The V gene end was trimmed by 3 bases and the J gene end by 2 bases; junction bases not matched to a gene: 6. Germline V gives CDR1 SGHRS, CDR2 YFSETQ. The CDR3 covers 16 residues. For the CDR3, the DNA is TGCGCCAGCAGCTGGGGGGCTAGCGGGACCTACAATGAGCAGTTCTTC. It specifies CASSWGASGTYNEQFF.

This chain connects TRBV6-6 to TRBJ1-1; D not resolved. CDR3 length: 14 amino acids. Trimming stripped 2 bases from V and 1 base from J, with 8 bases between. The germline CDR1 and CDR2 sequences are MNHNY and SVGAGI (reference sequence). CDR3 region: CASSYQLRNTEAFF. The CDR3 DNA sequence: TGTGCCAGCAGTTACCAACTGAGGAACACTGAAGCTTTCTTT.

The table lists this clone with a few counts. This sequence joins TRBV7-9 and TRBJ1-1; D gene uncertain. There are 12 residues in the CDR3. Trimming shortened V by 5 bases and J by 8 bases, and 12 bases separated the two germline ends. Germline CDR1 is SEHNR and CDR2 is FQNEAQ (reference sequence). As DNA, the CDR3 is TGTGCCAGCAGCCGAAGGGCGGAAGAAGCTTTCTTT. It yields the protein CASSRRAEEAFF.

The J gene is TRBJ1-6, the V gene TRBV14; D is undetermined. The CDR3 is made up of 15 amino acids. Trimming shortened V by 1 base and J by 9 bases, and 13 bases separated the two germline ends. Germline CDR1 and CDR2: SGHDN and FVKESK. This CDR3 is CASSQATAFSSPLHF. In DNA, the CDR3 is TGTGCCAGCAGCCAAGCAACGGCTTTTAGTTCACCCCTCCACTTT.

The gene calls are TRBV4-1 and TRBJ2-1, with 10 bases identical to TRBD2. Per germline, CDR1 MGHRA and CDR2 YSYEKL. V shed 5 bases, J shed 3 bases, and the junction held 16 bases outside the gene matches. The CDR3 has 19 amino acids. In DNA form, the CDR3 reads TGCGCCAGCAGCACCGGAGGGGCCGTAGCGGGAGGACACTACAATGAGCAGTTCTTC. Translated, it gives CASSTGGAVAGGHYNEQFF.

This clone was counted at least ten times. This chain connects TRBV7-8 to TRBJ1-6; D is ambiguous. Trimming took 0 bases from V and 8 from J, leaving 14 bases between them. CDR1 is SGHVS and CDR2 is FQNEAQ in the germline V gene. CDR3 length: 16 amino acids. CDR3 nucleotides: TGTGCCAGCAGCTTAGCGGCCCAGGCTTTGGATTCACCCCTCCACTTT. It codes for CASSLAAQALDSPLHF.

This rearrangement joins TRBV15 to TRBJ2-3, with a tentative D call TRBD2 (6 bases). V was trimmed by 0 bases and J by 6 bases, leaving 13 bases between them. The CDR3 loop spans 15 amino acids. The V gene's germline CDR1 is LNHNV and CDR2 YYDKDF (reference sequence). The CDR3 spells CATSRDRSGWDTQYF. The CDR3 DNA sequence: TGTGCCACCAGCAGAGATCGGAGCGGGTGGGATACGCAGTATTTT.

The chain combines TRBV5-4 with TRBJ1-1; D remains ambiguous. V lost 4 bases, J lost 3 bases, and 10 bases lay in between. This CDR3 is 13 amino acids long. CDR1 and CDR2 from the germline V gene are SGHNT and YYREEE (reference sequence). CDR3 in DNA: TGTGCCAGCAGCGGGGTGGAGGACACTGAAGCTTTCTTT. It encodes CASSGVEDTEAFF.

V and J are TRBV7-2 and TRBJ2-2; D unresolved. The germline gives CDR1 SGHTA, CDR2 FQGNSA. Trimming removed 1 base at V and 1 base at J, with 7 bases between. This CDR3 has 15 residues. The CDR3 here is CASSLGQLNTGELFF. The CDR3 region has the DNA TGTGCCAGCAGCTTAGGGCAGCTGAACACCGGGGAGCTGTTTTTT.

With respect to this clone: A much larger clone is a single base away; this may be a read error. The identical CDR3 is also encoded by other nucleotide sequences in the sample. This rearrangement joins TRBV7-9 to TRBJ2-7; 8 bases align to TRBD1. Germline V gene lookup returns CDR1 SEHNR and CDR2 FQNEAQ (reference sequence). The V segment lost 1 base and the J segment 2 bases; nucleotides outside the gene matches: 1. This CDR3 contains 14 residues. The CDR3 DNA is TGTGCCAGCAGCTTAGTACAGGGGGCCTACGAGCAGTACTTC. It translates to CASSLVQGAYEQYF.

The chain carries TRBV5-6 and TRBJ2-3; possible D gene TRBD2, 5 bases. Germline V gene data show CDR1 as SGHDT and CDR2 as YYEEEE. V dropped 2 bases and J dropped 6 bases, with 10 bases sitting between them. The CDR3 loop spans 13 amino acids. CDR3 region: CASSFEGSDTQYF. CDR3 bases: TGTGCCAGCAGCTTCGAGGGATCGGATACGCAGTATTTT.

This clone came up a few times. V and J are TRBV7-8 and TRBJ1-1; D is perhaps TRBD1 (6 bases). This CDR3 is 13 amino acids long. Germline CDR1 is SGHVS and CDR2 is FQNEAQ. Trimming shortened V by 5 bases and J by 5 bases, and 12 bases separated the two germline ends. The DNA for the CDR3 is TGTGCCAGCAGCCCAAGGGGGGGAACTGAAGCTTTCTTT. Its protein product is CASSPRGGTEAFF.